The following is a TCR beta chain sequence with its context. It has no known antigen specificity. No much larger clone exists at a distance of one base, and base qualities are not known. The record originates from a study of blood T cell repertoires in COVID-19 (dated by TCRdb to the early 2020s). Broadly, across the study: Samples from collaborators originated in the United States, Italy and Spain and spanned both the acute and convalescent phases of COVID-19. The material from the prospective study consisted of cDNA or gDNA derived from T cells, B-cell-depleted T cells, or PBMCs. Subjects who had been exposed to COVID-19, were actively infected with it, or had recovered from it provided the deeply sampled blood TCRbeta repertoires that made up the dataset. The repertoires were made available in a free public database intended to serve as a resource for research on the immune response to SARS-CoV-2. Samples came from the ongoing ImmuneRACE study (first 160 participants) plus 1,254 subjects from 6 global collaborators. Nearly every sample came with metadata listing a de-identified subject ID, COVID-19 status, age in years and sex. Where HLA class I and class II types were available, the types were taken from metadata supplied by the sample provider, not from assay-based typing.

Overall study results and their limits: The amount of clinical and demographic metadata varied by source and participant and was provided uncurated.

Inclusive of the bounding cysteine and phenylalanine, the CDR3 is 16 residues long. This entry keeps only the CDR3 DNA: 48 bases, framed from base 1. CDR1 and CDR2, looked up from the germline V gene (reference sequence), are MNHEY and SMNVEV. Trimmed from V: 4 bases; trimmed from J: 6 bases; junction bases lacking a gene match: 8. Another Seattle source contributed samples from volunteer blood donors who had recovered from COVID-19. Collaborating institutions collected whole blood in K2EDTA tubes following their own protocols. Collaborator samples were shipped for TCRbeta analysis as frozen whole blood, isolated PBMCs, or DNA extracted from either sample type. The immunoSEQ Assay, a bias-controlled multiplex PCR, was used to amplify TCRbeta CDR3 regions from genomic DNA. On the authors' methods: Nucleated cell counts per sample were estimated from amplification of reference gene primers within the assay. To quantify the absolute abundance of each unique TCRbeta CDR3 rearrangement, sequence reads were collapsed and filtered. Productive Simpson clonality was computed per sample as the square root of Simpson's diversity index over productive rearrangements. In TCRdb, the immuneACCESS table is reduced to in-frame sequences with V and J assigned. These tables do not hold every clone; where another copy was compared, an unresolved V gene accounts for under half, and the others remain unexplained. V and J calls and clone size are copied from that table; D and trimming were computed from the DNA. Here the sample has about 280,000 clones; about nine tenths occur a single time. The ten most abundant clones make up 0.94% of the sample.

Rearrangement joined TRBV27 to TRBJ2-7; 14 of the junction bases match TRBD2. Sequences were obtained from peripheral blood. This TCR was recovered from a woman aged 40 to 50 who had recovered from COVID-19. The DNA reads as follows: TGTGCCAGCAGTTACGGACTAGCGGGGGGCCTAGGCGAGCAGTACTTC. This translates into CASSYGLAGGLGEQYF.